The 18 T cell receptor beta chains below all came from one sample that was sequenced in a study of T cells in localized non-small cell lung cancer. Sequencing was performed with immunoSEQ multiplex PCR; in TCRdb, only in-frame clones are kept and a portion is missing. The sample lists 64,000 or so clones; about nine tenths were seen once. This specimen was peripheral blood, taken before any cancer treatment. The receptors were sampled from a woman aged 40-75 years with stage I lung adenocarcinoma.

The rearrangement uses TRBV10-1 and TRBJ2-3; no firm D call. The V end lost 4 bases, the J end lost 3 bases, and 8 bases lay between the germline ends. CDR3 size: 13 residues. Germline CDR1 is WNHNN and CDR2 is SYGVQD (reference sequence). The CDR3 here is CASSAGGTDTQYF. The CDR3 bases are TGCGCCAGCAGTGCAGGTGGAACAGATACGCAGTATTTT.

For the CDR3, the DNA is TGTGCCAGCAGCTTGGAAACCAACACTGAAGCTTTCTTT. Its protein is CASSLETNTEAFF. This sequence joins TRBV7-3 and TRBJ1-1; no clear D. V was clipped by 3 bases and J by 2 bases, with 7 bases between them. In germline, CDR1 is SGHTA, CDR2 FQGTGA. CDR3 length equals 13 residues.

The chain carries TRBV5-1 and TRBJ2-3, with D maybe TRBD1 (5 bases). Germline V gene lookup returns CDR1 SGHRS and CDR2 YFSETQ. This CDR3 has 17 residues. V was pared by 8 bases and J by 0 bases, with 22 bases between. The CDR3 nucleotides read TGCGCCAGTACCACGAGCCCAGGGCCTATTAGCACAGATACGCAGTATTTT. Translation: CASTTSPGPISTDTQYF. The full variable domain, in which reference TRBV5-1 and TRBJ2-3 provide the parts outside the CDR3, is KAGVTQTPRYLIKTRGQQVTLSCSPISGHRSVSWYQQTPGQGLQFLFEYFSETQRNKGNFPGRFSGRQFSNSRSEMNVSTLELGDSALYLCASTTSPGPISTDTQYFGPGTRLTVL.

The chain links TRBV5-6 to TRBJ1-5; no firm D call. V was cut by 1 base and J by 3 bases, with 5 bases left in between. The germline gives CDR1 SGHDT, CDR2 YYEEEE. This CDR3 spans 13 amino acids. CDR3: CASSLWANQPQHF. CDR3 DNA sequence: TGTGCCAGCAGCTTGTGGGCCAATCAGCCCCAGCATTTT.

V usage is TRBV7-3 and J usage is TRBJ2-1, with 8 bases fitting TRBD2. The CDR3 runs 15 residues. V gave up 3 bases and J gave up 5 bases; unmatched junction bases: 6. The germline CDR1 and CDR2 sequences are SGHTA and FQGTGA. For the CDR3, the DNA is TGTGCCAGCAGCTTTTTTAGCGGGGAAAACAATGAGCAGTTCTTC. It codes for CASSFFSGENNEQFF.

The V gene is TRBV2, the J gene TRBJ1-3, with D perhaps matching TRBD1 (5 bases). CDR1 is SNHLY and CDR2 is FYNNEI in the germline V gene. The CDR3 length is 16 residues. Trimming left V 6 bases short and J 0 bases short, with 15 bases between. CDR3 coding DNA: TGTGCCAGCAGCGCCCGGACACCACGCTCTGGAAACACCATATATTTT. This codes for CASSARTPRSGNTIYF. Full variable domain (remainder filled in from reference TRBV2 and TRBJ1-3): EPEVTQTPSHQVTQMGQEVILRCVPISNHLYFYWYRQILGQKVEFLVSFYNNEISEKSEIFDDQFSVERPDGSNFTLKIRSTKLEDSAMYFCASSARTPRSGNTIYFGEGSWLTVV.

CDR3 sequence reads: CASSPSRVGNTIYF. The CDR3 nucleotides are TGTGCCAGCAGCCCTAGTAGGGTTGGAAACACCATATATTTT. The chain employs TRBV7-2 and TRBJ1-3, with D unresolved. Deletions cut 5 bases from V and 3 bases from J, with 11 bases between. CDR1 and CDR2 from the germline V gene are SGHTA and FQGNSA. The CDR3 spans 14 residues.

The chain uses TRBV5-1 and TRBJ2-2; 8 bases fit TRBD1. This CDR3 spans 16 amino acids. Germline V gene lookup returns CDR1 SGHRS and CDR2 YFSETQ. Trimming removed 1 base from V and 3 bases from J; junction bases left unmatched: 5. In DNA, the CDR3 is TGCGCCAGCAGCTTGTCCGGGACAGGAGACACCGGGGAGCTGTTTTTT. Amino acids: CASSLSGTGDTGELFF.

This chain links TRBV4-3 with TRBJ2-7; weak D call: TRBD1 (6 bases). This CDR3 is built from 17 residues. V was shortened by 4 bases and J by 3 bases, with 22 bases between the two germline ends. CDR1 LGHNA and CDR2 YSLEER come from the germline V gene. DNA for the CDR3: TGCGCCAGCAGCCTTGGTTTGGAGATGGACAGATTCTACGAGCAGTACTTC. Its translation: CASSLGLEMDRFYEQYF.

The rearrangement uses TRBV28 and TRBJ2-1; the D gene is possibly TRBD2 (6 bases). The CDR3 runs to 15 residues. Germline CDR1 and CDR2: MDHEN and SYDVKM. V was pared by 6 bases and J by 6 bases, with 18 bases between. CDR3 coding DNA: TGTGCCAGCAGCCAAGGGCGGGACCCAATCAATGAGCAGTTCTTC. Residues: CASSQGRDPINEQFF. The variable domain in full, with the rest retrieved from reference TRBV28 and TRBJ2-1, is DVKVTQSSRYLVKRTGEKVFLECVQDMDHENMFWYRQDPGLGLRLIYFSYDVKMKEKGDIPEGYSVSREKKERFSLILESASTNQTSMYLCASSQGRDPINEQFFGPGTRLTVL.

This clone appeared a single time. The chain employs TRBV5-1 and TRBJ1-2; 8 nucleotides align to TRBD1. The CDR3 has 15 residues. Germline values: CDR1 SGHRS, CDR2 YFSETQ. The V and J ends lost 4 bases and 3 bases, in that order; junction bases with no gene match: 8. The CDR3 sequence: CASSPTGASDYGYTF. In nucleotides, the CDR3 is TGCGCCAGCAGCCCGACAGGGGCCTCGGACTATGGCTACACCTTC.

The V and J genes are TRBV10-2 and TRBJ2-2; D gene ambiguous. Trimming removed 2 bases at V and 7 bases at J, with 5 bases between. Germline values: CDR1 WSHSY, CDR2 SAAADI. The CDR3 covers 12 residues. This CDR3 reads CASSERSGELFF. CDR3 sequence (DNA): TGCGCCAGCAGTGAGAGGAGCGGGGAGCTGTTTTTT.

The CDR3 DNA reads as TGTGCCTGGAGTTCCTGGACTAGCGGCCTTAACACCGGGGAGCTGTTTTTT. Its protein product is CAWSSWTSGLNTGELFF. V and J are TRBV30 and TRBJ2-2, with 10 bases matching TRBD2. J gave up 2 bases and V 2 bases, and 8 bases lay outside the gene matches. CDR1 and CDR2 (germline): GTSNPN, SVGIG (reference sequence). CDR3 size: 17 residues.

This chain joins TRBV6-1 and TRBJ1-1; D is possibly TRBD1 (6 bases). Deletions cut 3 bases from V and 10 bases from J, with 18 bases between. The CDR3 sequence is 14 residues long. The germline gives CDR1 MNHNS, CDR2 SASEGT. CDR3 sequence (DNA): TGTGCCAGCAGTGAGACCGGGACAACCCGTGCAGCTTTCTTT. Translation: CASSETGTTRAAFF.

The rearrangement links TRBV9 to TRBJ2-6; the D is unclear. V was clipped by 0 bases and J by 1 base, with 8 bases between them. The CDR3 is made up of 16 amino acids. Germline V CDR1 and CDR2: SGDLS, YYNGEE. CDR3 protein: CASSVGGISGANVLTF. The CDR3, as DNA: TGTGCCAGCAGCGTAGGAGGAATATCTGGGGCCAACGTCCTGACTTTC.

J is TRBJ2-1 and V is TRBV5-6; D is uncertain. The CDR3 totals 15 residues. V lost 4 bases to trimming and J lost 14 bases, with 25 bases between them. CDR1 is SGHDT, CDR2 YYEEEE, per germline. CDR3 coding DNA: TGTGCCAGCAGCCTAACCTCGACGAGCCAAACCTGGGAGTTCTTC. Its protein is CASSLTSTSQTWEFF.

This chain connects TRBV18 to TRBJ1-6; 7 bases match TRBD1. Germline V lookup: CDR1 KGHSH, CDR2 LQKENI. The CDR3 has 15 residues. V trimming: 6 bases; J trimming: 8 bases; junction bases outside the gene matches: 10. The CDR3 region is CASSGGTEIYSPLHF. CDR3 DNA: TGTGCCAGCTCGGGAGGGACAGAGATATATTCACCCCTCCACTTT.

The V call is TRBV28, the J call TRBJ2-7, with D maybe TRBD1 (7 bases). CDR3 length: 16 residues. Looked up from germline, CDR1 is MDHEN and CDR2 is SYDVKM. V gave up 2 bases and J gave up 2 bases, with 16 bases separating them. This chain's CDR3 is CASSLHRGTDAYEQYF. The CDR3 region has the DNA TGTGCCAGCAGTTTACATCGCGGGACAGATGCCTACGAGCAGTACTTC.